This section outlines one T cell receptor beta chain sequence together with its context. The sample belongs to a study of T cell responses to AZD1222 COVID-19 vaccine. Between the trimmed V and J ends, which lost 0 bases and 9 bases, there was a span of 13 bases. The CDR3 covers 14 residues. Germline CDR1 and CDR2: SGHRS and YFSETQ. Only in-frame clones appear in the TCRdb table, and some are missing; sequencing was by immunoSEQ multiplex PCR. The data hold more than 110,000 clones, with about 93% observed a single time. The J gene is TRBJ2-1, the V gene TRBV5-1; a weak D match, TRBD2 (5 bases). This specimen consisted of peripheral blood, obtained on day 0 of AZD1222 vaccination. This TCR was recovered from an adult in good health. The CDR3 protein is CASSLGVRDGEQFF. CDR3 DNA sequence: TGCGCCAGCAGCTTGGGGGTTCGGGATGGTGAGCAGTTCTTC.